A selection of T cell receptor beta chains follows, all from one sample in a study of tumor-infiltrating lymphocytes in primary liver carcinoma. TCRdb independently ran MiXCR on the multiplex PCR reads; one entry per CDR3 protein. The sample has 100,000 to 150,000 distinct CDR3 sequences; 50% to 80% are singletons. The sequencing sample was made of liver tumor tissue from sampling region 3. Receptors originate from an older woman with primary liver carcinoma and hepatitis B virus infection. Each CDR3 is given with its conserved first and last residue. A D gene is named only where the DNA matches it firmly. Rows may omit the clone size; those that give it use once, few, many or a size class.

abundance	v_gene	j_gene	d_gene	CDR3aa	CDR3nt
-	TRBV5-5	TRBJ2-2	-	CASSYSGSSNTGELFF	TGTGCCAGCAGCTATTCGGGTAGTTCGAACACCGGGGAGCTGTTTTTT
few	TRBV5-1	TRBJ2-7	TRBD1	CASSRGQGREQYF	TGCGCCAGCAGCCGGGGACAGGGGCGCGAGCAGTACTTC
-	TRBV11-2	TRBJ2-4	-	CASSLDGWRRDIQYF	TGTGCCAGTAGCTTAGACGGTTGGAGGCGCGACATTCAGTACTTC
-	TRBV18	TRBJ2-3	TRBD2	CASSPFGTSGPSTDTQYF	TGTGCCAGCTCACCATTTGGGACTAGCGGGCCTAGCACAGATACGCAGTATTTT
many	TRBV6-1	TRBJ1-5	TRBD1	CASSLSTGEYQPQHF	TGTGCCAGCAGCCTCAGTACAGGGGAATACCAGCCCCAGCATTTT
-	TRBV12-3/TRBV12-4	TRBJ2-3	-	CASSPLGRTDADTQCF	TGTGCCAGCAGCCCCCTGGGACGTACCGATGCAGATACGCAGTGTTTT
medium-sized	TRBV11-3	TRBJ2-1	TRBD2	CASSLETSGLNEQFF	TGTGCCAGCAGCTTAGAGACTAGCGGGCTGAATGAGCAGTTCTTC
-	TRBV5-1	TRBJ2-5	-	CASTPDGRAETHYF	TGCGCCAGCACCCCGGACGGACGAGCGGAGACCCACTACTTC
-	TRBV5-1	TRBJ2-5	-	CASSWDGRGTQETQYF	TGCGCCAGCAGCTGGGATGGGAGAGGGACACAAGAGACCCAGTACTTC
-	TRBV24-1	TRBJ2-7	TRBD1	CAITTGLGSYEQYF	TGTGCCATCACGACAGGGTTGGGATCCTACGAGCAGTACTTC
-	TRBV29-1	TRBJ1-2	-	CSVGTYDGTYDYTF	TGCAGCGTTGGAACCTATGACGGTACCTATGACTACACCTTC
-	TRBV6-1	TRBJ2-1	TRBD2	CVSSDPSGTSYYEQFF	TGTGTCAGCAGTGACCCTAGCGGGACCTCCTACTATGAGCAGTTCTTC
medium-sized	TRBV11-1	TRBJ2-5	-	CASSLRRYQETQYF	TGTGCCAGCAGCTTACGGCGATACCAAGAGACCCAGTACTTC
medium-sized	TRBV11-2	TRBJ2-5	TRBD1	CASSRDREETQYF	TGTGCCAGCAGCCGGGACAGGGAAGAGACCCAGTACTTC
-	TRBV11-2	TRBJ2-5	-	CASSLARVGARETQYF	TGTGCCAGCAGCTTAGCTCGAGTGGGGGCCCGAGAGACCCAGTACTTT
many	TRBV6-1	TRBJ2-7	-	CASSEEGPGSYEQYF	TGTGCCAGCAGTGAAGAGGGTCCAGGGAGCTACGAGCAGTACTTC
few	TRBV18	TRBJ2-5	TRBD2	CASSPALGRQETQYF	TGTGCCAGCTCACCAGCCCTCGGGAGGCAAGAGACCCAGTACTTC
-	TRBV5-1	TRBJ2-7	TRBD1	CASTRLGQGAYEQYF	TGCGCCAGCACCCGCCTCGGACAGGGGGCGTACGAGCAGTACTTC
many	TRBV12-3/TRBV12-4	TRBJ1-2	-	CASRPQELSAGHGYTF	TGTGCCAGCAGGCCCCAGGAACTCTCGGCGGGCCATGGCTACACCTTC
-	TRBV5-4	TRBJ2-2	-	CASSMIQRAFITGELFF	TGTGCCAGCAGCATGATCCAGCGGGCCTTTATCACCGGGGAGCTGTTTTTT
-	TRBV6-5	TRBJ2-7	-	CASNYSQGTYEQYF	TGTGCCAGCAATTACAGCCAGGGGACCTACGAGCAGTACTTC
many	TRBV5-1	TRBJ1-4	-	CASSGGDNEKLFF	TGCGCCAGCAGCGGGGGGGATAATGAAAAACTGTTTTTT
-	TRBV29-1	TRBJ2-3	-	CSMDTDMQYF	TGCAGCATGGACACAGATATGCAGTATTTT
-	TRBV16	TRBJ1-5	-	CASSGARGNQPQHF	TGTGCCAGCAGTGGGGCCAGGGGCAATCAGCCCCAGCATTTT
few	TRBV12-3/TRBV12-4	TRBJ1-5	TRBD1	CVSSGTGNQPQHF	TGTGTCAGCAGTGGGACAGGGAATCAGCCCCAGCATTTC
few	TRBV7-8	TRBJ1-1	TRBD1	CASSLGTGGLDTEAFF	TGTGCCAGCAGCTTAGGGACAGGGGGGCTGGACACTGAAGCTTTCTTT
-	TRBV11-2	TRBJ1-2	-	CACSLLPYGEEEYTF	TGTGCCTGCAGCTTACTCCCCTATGGGGAAGAGGAGTACACCTTC
-	TRBV29-1	TRBJ2-5	TRBD2	CSVGVAGAIETLYF	TGCAGCGTTGGGGTAGCGGGGGCCATAGAGACCCTGTACTTC
few	TRBV2	TRBJ2-1	-	CASSEVGDEQFF	TGTGCCAGCAGTGAGGTGGGAGATGAGCAGTTCTTC
-	TRBV6-2/TRBV6-3	TRBJ2-7	-	CASTKASRRSYEQYF	TGTGCCAGCACCAAGGCTAGCAGGAGGTCGTACGAGCAGTACTTC
-	TRBV19	TRBJ1-6	-	CANMEQENSPLHF	TGTGCCAATATGGAGCAAGAAAATTCACCCCTCCACTTT
medium-sized	TRBV11-3	TRBJ1-1	TRBD1	CASSPGQGGTEAFF	TGTGCCAGCAGCCCGGGACAGGGTGGCACTGAAGCTTTCTTT
-	TRBV29-1	TRBJ1-2	-	CGVQRSGGLDYGYTF	TGCGGCGTTCAACGCTCGGGAGGGTTGGACTATGGCTACACCTTC
many	TRBV7-8	TRBJ2-7	-	CASSPQSTPRDF	TGTGCCAGCAGCCCTCAATCGACACCGAGGGACTTC
many	TRBV10-2	TRBJ2-7	-	CASSETPYEQYF	TGCGCCAGCAGTGAGACCCCCTACGAGCAGTACTTC
-	TRBV11-2	TRBJ2-7	-	CASVWGGPSYEQYF	TGTGCCAGCGTTTGGGGCGGGCCCTCCTACGAGCAGTACTTC
-	TRBV5-4	TRBJ1-6	-	CASSLGMGGSYNSPLHF	TGTGCCAGCAGCCTCGGGATGGGGGGCTCCTATAATTCACCCCTCCACTTT